This record concerns one TCR beta chain sequence. The sample originates from a study of blood T cell repertoires in COVID-19. Original data processing: Estimation of nucleated cell counts was performed using reference gene primer amplification. The assay was immunoSEQ multiplex PCR, and TCRdb's table has in-frame clones only and misses some. V, J and clone size are taken as reported in that table, and D and trimming were inferred from the DNA itself. The data show around 200,000 clones, 84% seen once. The CDR3 runs 13 residues. Trimming removed 4 bases from V and 6 bases from J; junction bases left unmatched: 1. Per the germline V gene, CDR1 is SGHDT and CDR2 is YYEEEE.

This chain links TRBV5-6 with TRBJ2-2, with 9 bases fitting TRBD1. Input material: peripheral blood. The sequence was obtained from a human donor in a cohort sampled during active COVID-19. The CDR3 region has the DNA TGTGCCAGCAGCGGGACAGGGCCCGGGGAGCTGTTTTTT. This sequence encodes CASSGTGPGELFF. Filled out from reference TRBV5-6 and TRBJ2-2, the complete variable domain reads DAGVTQSPTHLIKTRGQQVTLRCSPKSGHDTVSWYQQALGQGPQFIFQYYEEEERQRGNFPDRFSGHQFPNYSSELNVNALLLGDSALYLCASSGTGPGELFFGEGSRLTVL.